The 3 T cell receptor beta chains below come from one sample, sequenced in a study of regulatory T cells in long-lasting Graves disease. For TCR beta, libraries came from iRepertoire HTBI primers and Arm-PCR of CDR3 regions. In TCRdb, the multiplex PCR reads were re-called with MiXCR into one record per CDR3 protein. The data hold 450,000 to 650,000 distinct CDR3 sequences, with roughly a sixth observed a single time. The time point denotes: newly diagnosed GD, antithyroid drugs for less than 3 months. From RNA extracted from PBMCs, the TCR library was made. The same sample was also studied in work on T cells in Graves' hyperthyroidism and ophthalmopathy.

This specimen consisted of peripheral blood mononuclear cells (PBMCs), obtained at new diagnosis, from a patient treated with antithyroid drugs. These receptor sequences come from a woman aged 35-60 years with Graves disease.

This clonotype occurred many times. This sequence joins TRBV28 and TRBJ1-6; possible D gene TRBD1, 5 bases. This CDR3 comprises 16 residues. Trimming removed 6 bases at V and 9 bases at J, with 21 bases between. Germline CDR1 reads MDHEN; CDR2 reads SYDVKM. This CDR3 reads CASRPGGGFISSPLHF. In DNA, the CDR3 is TGTGCCAGCAGGCCCGGTGGGGGGTTCATTAGTTCACCCCTCCACTTT.

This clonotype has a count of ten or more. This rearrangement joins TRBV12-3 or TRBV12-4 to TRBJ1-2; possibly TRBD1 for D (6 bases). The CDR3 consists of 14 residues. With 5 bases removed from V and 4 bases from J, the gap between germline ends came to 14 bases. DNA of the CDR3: TGTGCCAGCAGTAGGGGGGTATCCAGCTATGGCTACACCTTC. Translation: CASSRGVSSYGYTF.

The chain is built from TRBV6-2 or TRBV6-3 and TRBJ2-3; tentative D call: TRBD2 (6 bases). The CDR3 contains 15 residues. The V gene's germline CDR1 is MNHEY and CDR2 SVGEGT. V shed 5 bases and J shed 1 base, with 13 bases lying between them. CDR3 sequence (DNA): TGTGCCAGCAGTGAATCGGCTAGCGGCACAGATACGCAGTATTTT. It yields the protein CASSESASGTDTQYF.